Each of the 4 T cell receptor beta chains below was sequenced from the same sample in a study of cytomegalovirus exposure and HLA in healthy donors (dated by TCRdb to between 2016 and 2019). Preparation of the library involved the immunoSEQ multiplex PCR assay. For the multiplex PCR, a mixture combining 60 forward primers for TCR Vbeta segments and 13 reverse primers for TCR Jbeta segments was used. The table comes from immuneACCESS by way of TCRdb, which keeps in-frame sequences with V and J called. Part of the clones is missing from these tables; in studies checked, under half for an unresolved V gene and the rest for unknown reasons. In this sample the table shows more than 120,000 clones, 70% to 80% of which occur a single time. In total, the top ten clones hold less than 7.5% of the sample. The sequencing sample was made of PBMCs. The receptors derive from a woman between 35 and 50 years old in good health and CMV-seropositive.

The chain joins TRBV7-8 to TRBJ2-2; 8 bases are shared with TRBD2. The CDR3 has 16 amino acids. Trimming took 4 bases from V and 1 from J; bases not matched to a gene: 5. Germline-derived CDR1 and CDR2 are SGHVS and FQNEAQ. The CDR3 sequence: CASSYFAGGNTGELFF. The DNA for the CDR3 is TGTGCCAGCAGCTACTTTGCGGGAGGGAACACCGGGGAGCTGTTTTTT.

This clone was counted once. The chain carries TRBV5-1 and TRBJ2-5; a possible D gene is TRBD1 (6 bases). Between the trimmed V and J ends, which lost 1 base and 2 bases, there was a span of 12 bases. Germline loops: CDR1 SGHRS, CDR2 YFSETQ. This CDR3 contains 15 residues. The CDR3 DNA is TGCGCCAGCAGCTTGATAGGGACACAGCAAGAGACCCAGTACTTC. Encoded protein: CASSLIGTQQETQYF.

This chain joins TRBV30 and TRBJ2-4; no firm D call. The CDR3 runs 14 residues. Germline V gene sequence: CDR1 GTSNPN, CDR2 SVGIG (reference sequence). Trimming left V 1 base short and J 0 bases short, with 7 bases between. DNA of the CDR3: TGTGCCTGGAGTGCAACAGTAGCCAAAAACATTCAGTACTTC. Amino acid sequence: CAWSATVAKNIQYF.

This rearrangement joins TRBV2 to TRBJ2-2; TRBD1 matches at 8 bases. CDR3 length: 14 amino acids. J gave up 3 bases and V 6 bases, and 3 bases lay outside the gene matches. Germline V CDR1 and CDR2: SNHLY, FYNNEI. The CDR3 DNA is TGTGCCAGCAGGGACAGGGTACACACCGGGGAGCTGTTTTTT. Its protein product is CASRDRVHTGELFF.